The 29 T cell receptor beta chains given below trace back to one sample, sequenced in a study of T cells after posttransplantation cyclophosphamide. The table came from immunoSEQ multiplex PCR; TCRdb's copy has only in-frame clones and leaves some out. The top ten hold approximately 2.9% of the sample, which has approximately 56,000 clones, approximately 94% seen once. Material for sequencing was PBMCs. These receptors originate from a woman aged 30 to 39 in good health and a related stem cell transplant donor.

The CDR3 DNA reads TGCAGCGTTGATACCGTCGGGGACGAGCAGTACTTC. As protein: CSVDTVGDEQYF. The chain recombines TRBV29-1 with TRBJ2-7, with D possibly TRBD2 on 5 matching bases. Trimming took off 3 bases at V and 5 bases at J, with 11 bases between the two ends. This CDR3 is built from 12 residues. CDR1 SQVTM and CDR2 ANQGSEA come from the germline V gene.

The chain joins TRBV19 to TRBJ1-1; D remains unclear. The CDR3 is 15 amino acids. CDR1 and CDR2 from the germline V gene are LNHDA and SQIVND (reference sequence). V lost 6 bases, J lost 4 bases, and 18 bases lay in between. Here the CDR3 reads CASRWELDRGTEAFF. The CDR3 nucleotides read TGTGCCAGTAGGTGGGAGTTAGATCGAGGCACTGAAGCTTTCTTT. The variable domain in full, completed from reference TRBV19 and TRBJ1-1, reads DGGITQSPKYLFRKEGQNVTLSCEQNLNHDAMYWYRQDPGQGLRLIYYSQIVNDFQKGDIAEGYSVSREKKESFPLTVTSAQKNPTAFYLCASRWELDRGTEAFFGQGTRLTVV.

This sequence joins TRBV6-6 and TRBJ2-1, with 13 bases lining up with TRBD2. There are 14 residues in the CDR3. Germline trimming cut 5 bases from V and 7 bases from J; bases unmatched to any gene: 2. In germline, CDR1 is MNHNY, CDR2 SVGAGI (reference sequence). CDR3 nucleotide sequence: TGTGCCAGCAGTGTGGGACTAGCGGGGAATGAGCAGTTCTTC. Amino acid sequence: CASSVGLAGNEQFF.

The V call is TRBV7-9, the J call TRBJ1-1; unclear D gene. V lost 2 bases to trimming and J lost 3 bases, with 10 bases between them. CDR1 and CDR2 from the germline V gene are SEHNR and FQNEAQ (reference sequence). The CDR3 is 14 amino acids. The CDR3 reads CASSLRVDYTEAFF. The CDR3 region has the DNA TGTGCCAGCAGCTTACGGGTTGACTACACTGAAGCTTTCTTT. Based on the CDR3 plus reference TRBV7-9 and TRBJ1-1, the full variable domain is DTGVSQNPRHKITKRGQNVTFRCDPISEHNRLYWYRQTLGQGPEFLTYFQNEAQLEKSRLLSDRFSAERPKGSFSTLEIQRTEQGDSAMYLCASSLRVDYTEAFFGQGTRLTVV.

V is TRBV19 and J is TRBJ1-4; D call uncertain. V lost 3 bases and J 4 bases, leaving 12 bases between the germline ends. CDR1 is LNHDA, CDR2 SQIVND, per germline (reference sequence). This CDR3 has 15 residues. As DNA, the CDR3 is TGTGCCAGTAGTATGGGCGGGGAGAATAATGAAAAACTGTTTTTT. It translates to CASSMGGENNEKLFF. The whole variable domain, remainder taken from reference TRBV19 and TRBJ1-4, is DGGITQSPKYLFRKEGQNVTLSCEQNLNHDAMYWYRQDPGQGLRLIYYSQIVNDFQKGDIAEGYSVSREKKESFPLTVTSAQKNPTAFYLCASSMGGENNEKLFFGSGTQLSVL.

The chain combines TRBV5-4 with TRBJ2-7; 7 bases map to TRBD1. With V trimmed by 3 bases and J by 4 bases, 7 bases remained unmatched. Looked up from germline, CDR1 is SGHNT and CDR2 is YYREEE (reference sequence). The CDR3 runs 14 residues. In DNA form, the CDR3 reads TGTGCCAGCAGCTCCTTCCCGGACAGGTACGAGCAGTACTTC. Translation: CASSSFPDRYEQYF. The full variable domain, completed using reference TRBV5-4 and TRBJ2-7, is ETGVTQSPTHLIKTRGQQVTLRCSSQSGHNTVSWYQQALGQGPQFIFQYYREEENGRGNFPPRFSGLQFPNYSSELNVNALELDDSALYLCASSSFPDRYEQYFGPGTRLTVT.

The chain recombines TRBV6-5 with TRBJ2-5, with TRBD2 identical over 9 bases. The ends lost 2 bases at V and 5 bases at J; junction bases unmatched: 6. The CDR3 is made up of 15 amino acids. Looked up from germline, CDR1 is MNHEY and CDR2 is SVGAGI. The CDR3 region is CASSYGRGGRETQYF. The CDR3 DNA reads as TGTGCCAGCAGTTACGGGCGGGGGGGACGGGAGACCCAGTACTTC.

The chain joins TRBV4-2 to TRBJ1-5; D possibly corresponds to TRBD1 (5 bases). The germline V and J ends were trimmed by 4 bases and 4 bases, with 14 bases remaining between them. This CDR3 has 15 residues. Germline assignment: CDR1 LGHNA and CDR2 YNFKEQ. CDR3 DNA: TGTGCCAGCAGCCTAACCGGGGGGGGTAATCAGCCCCAGCATTTT. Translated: CASSLTGGGNQPQHF.

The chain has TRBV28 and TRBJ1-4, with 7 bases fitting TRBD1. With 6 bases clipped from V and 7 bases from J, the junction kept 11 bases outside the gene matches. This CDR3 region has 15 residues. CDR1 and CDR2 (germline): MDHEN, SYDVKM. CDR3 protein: CASSLPTGKGEKLFF. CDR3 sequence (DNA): TGTGCCAGCAGCTTACCGACAGGGAAGGGTGAAAAACTGTTTTTT.

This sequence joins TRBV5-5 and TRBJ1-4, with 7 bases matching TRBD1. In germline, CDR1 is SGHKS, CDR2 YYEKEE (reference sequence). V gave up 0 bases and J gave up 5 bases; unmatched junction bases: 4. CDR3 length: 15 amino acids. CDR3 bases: TGTGCCAGCAGCTTGGGACAGGGAGGAAATGAAAAACTGTTTTTT. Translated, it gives CASSLGQGGNEKLFF.

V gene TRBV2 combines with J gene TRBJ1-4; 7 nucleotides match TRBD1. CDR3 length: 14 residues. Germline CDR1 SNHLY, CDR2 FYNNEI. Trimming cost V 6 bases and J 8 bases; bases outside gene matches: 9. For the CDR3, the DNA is TGTGCCAGCAGCGCCAGGGGGATCGGCGAAAAACTGTTTTTT. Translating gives CASSARGIGEKLFF.

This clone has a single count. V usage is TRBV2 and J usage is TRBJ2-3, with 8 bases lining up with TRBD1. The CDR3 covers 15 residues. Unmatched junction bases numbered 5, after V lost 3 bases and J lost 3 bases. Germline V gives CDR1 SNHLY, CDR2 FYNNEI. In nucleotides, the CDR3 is TGTGCCAGCAGTGAGGACAGGGCTTGGACAGATACGCAGTATTTT. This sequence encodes CASSEDRAWTDTQYF. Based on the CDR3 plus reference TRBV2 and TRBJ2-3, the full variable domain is EPEVTQTPSHQVTQMGQEVILRCVPISNHLYFYWYRQILGQKVEFLVSFYNNEISEKSEIFDDQFSVERPDGSNFTLKIRSTKLEDSAMYFCASSEDRAWTDTQYFGPGTRLTVL.

The CDR3 coding sequence is TGTGCCAGCAGTGAGTCCTTTGGACTCTATGGCTACACCTTC. Protein product: CASSESFGLYGYTF. This sequence joins TRBV6-1 and TRBJ1-2; no clear D gene. The CDR3 is made up of 14 amino acids. Per germline, CDR1 MNHNS and CDR2 SASEGT. Trimming pared 3 bases from V and 4 bases from J, leaving 12 bases between.

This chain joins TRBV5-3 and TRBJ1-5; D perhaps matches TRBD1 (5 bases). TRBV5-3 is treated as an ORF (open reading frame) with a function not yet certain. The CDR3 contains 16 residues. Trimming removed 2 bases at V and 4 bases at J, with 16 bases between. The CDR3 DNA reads TGTGCCAGAAGCTTTAGGGGATTGGTCGATAATCAGCCCCAGCATTTT. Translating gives CARSFRGLVDNQPQHF.

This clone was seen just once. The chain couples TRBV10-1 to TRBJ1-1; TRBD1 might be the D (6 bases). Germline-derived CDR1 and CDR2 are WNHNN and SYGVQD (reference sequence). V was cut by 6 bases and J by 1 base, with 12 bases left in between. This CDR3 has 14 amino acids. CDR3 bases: TGCGCCAGCAGAGGGGGACAAGCGAACACTGAAGCTTTCTTT. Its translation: CASRGGQANTEAFF.

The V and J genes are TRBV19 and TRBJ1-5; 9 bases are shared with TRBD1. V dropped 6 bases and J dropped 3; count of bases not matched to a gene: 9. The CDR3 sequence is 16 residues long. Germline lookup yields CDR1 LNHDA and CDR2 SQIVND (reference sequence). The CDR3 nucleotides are TGTGCCAGTAGACCTTGGACAGGGGACTTCAATCAGCCCCAGCATTTT. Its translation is CASRPWTGDFNQPQHF. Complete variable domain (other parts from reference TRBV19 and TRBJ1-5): DGGITQSPKYLFRKEGQNVTLSCEQNLNHDAMYWYRQDPGQGLRLIYYSQIVNDFQKGDIAEGYSVSREKKESFPLTVTSAQKNPTAFYLCASRPWTGDFNQPQHFGDGTRLSIL.

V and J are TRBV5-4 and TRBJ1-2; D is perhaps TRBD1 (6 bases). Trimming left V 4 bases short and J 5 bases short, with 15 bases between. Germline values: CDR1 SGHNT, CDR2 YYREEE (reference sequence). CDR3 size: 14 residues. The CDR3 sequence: CASSPPGRGYGYTF. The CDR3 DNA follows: TGTGCCAGCAGCCCCCCGGGGAGGGGGTATGGCTACACCTTC. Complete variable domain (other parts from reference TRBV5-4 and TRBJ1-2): ETGVTQSPTHLIKTRGQQVTLRCSSQSGHNTVSWYQQALGQGPQFIFQYYREEENGRGNFPPRFSGLQFPNYSSELNVNALELDDSALYLCASSPPGRGYGYTFGSGTRLTVV.

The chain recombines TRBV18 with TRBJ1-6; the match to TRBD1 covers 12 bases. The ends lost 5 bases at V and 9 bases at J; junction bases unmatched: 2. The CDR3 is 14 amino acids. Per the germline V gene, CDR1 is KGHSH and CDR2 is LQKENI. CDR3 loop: CASSGDRGPSPLHF. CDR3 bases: TGTGCCAGCTCAGGGGACAGGGGGCCTTCACCCCTCCACTTT.

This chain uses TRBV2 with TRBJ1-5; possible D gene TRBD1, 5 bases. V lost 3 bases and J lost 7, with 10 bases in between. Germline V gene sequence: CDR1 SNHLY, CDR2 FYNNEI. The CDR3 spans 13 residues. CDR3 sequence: CASSEAGRQPQHF. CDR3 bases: TGTGCCAGCAGTGAGGCGGGGCGGCAGCCCCAGCATTTT.

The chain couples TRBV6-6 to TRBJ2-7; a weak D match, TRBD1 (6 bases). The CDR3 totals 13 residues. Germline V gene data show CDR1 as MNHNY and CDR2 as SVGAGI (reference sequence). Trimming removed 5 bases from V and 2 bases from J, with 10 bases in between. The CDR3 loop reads CASSPGVTYEQYF. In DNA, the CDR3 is TGTGCCAGCAGTCCAGGGGTTACCTACGAGCAGTACTTC.

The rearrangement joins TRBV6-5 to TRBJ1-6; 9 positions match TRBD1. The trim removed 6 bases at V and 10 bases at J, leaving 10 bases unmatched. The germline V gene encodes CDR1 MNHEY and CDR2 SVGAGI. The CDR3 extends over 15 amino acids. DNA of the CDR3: TGTGCCAGCAGCCCCTCTGGGACAGGGAACTCACCCCTCCACTTT. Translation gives CASSPSGTGNSPLHF.

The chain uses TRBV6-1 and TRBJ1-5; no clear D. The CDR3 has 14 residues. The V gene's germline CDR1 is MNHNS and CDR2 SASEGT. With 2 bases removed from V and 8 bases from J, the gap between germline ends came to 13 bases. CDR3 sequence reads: CASSESRGSKPQHF. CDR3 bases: TGTGCCAGCAGTGAATCTCGGGGATCGAAGCCCCAGCATTTT.

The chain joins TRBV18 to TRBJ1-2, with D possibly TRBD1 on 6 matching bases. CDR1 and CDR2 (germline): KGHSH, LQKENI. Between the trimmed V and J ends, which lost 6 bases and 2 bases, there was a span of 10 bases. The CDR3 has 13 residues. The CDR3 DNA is TGTGCCAGCTCCCAGGACAGAAACTATGGCTACACCTTC. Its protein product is CASSQDRNYGYTF.

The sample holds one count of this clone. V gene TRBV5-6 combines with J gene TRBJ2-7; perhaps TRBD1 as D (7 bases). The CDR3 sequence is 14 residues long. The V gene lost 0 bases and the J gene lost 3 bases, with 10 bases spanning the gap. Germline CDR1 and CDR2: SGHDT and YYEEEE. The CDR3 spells CASSLGGDSYEQYF. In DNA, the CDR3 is TGTGCCAGCAGCTTGGGCGGGGACAGCTACGAGCAGTACTTC.

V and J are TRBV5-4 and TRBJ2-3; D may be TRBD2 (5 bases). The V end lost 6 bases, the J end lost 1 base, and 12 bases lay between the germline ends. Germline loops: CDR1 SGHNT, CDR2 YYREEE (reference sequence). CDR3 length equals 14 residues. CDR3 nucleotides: TGTGCCAGCACCGCTCGGGGTCGCACAGATACGCAGTATTTT. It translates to CASTARGRTDTQYF.

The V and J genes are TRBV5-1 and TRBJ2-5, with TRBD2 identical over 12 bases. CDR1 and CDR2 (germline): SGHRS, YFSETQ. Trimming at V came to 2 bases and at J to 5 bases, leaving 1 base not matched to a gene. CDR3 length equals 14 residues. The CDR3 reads CASSLGLAGETQYF. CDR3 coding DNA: TGCGCCAGCAGCTTAGGACTAGCGGGGGAGACCCAGTACTTC.

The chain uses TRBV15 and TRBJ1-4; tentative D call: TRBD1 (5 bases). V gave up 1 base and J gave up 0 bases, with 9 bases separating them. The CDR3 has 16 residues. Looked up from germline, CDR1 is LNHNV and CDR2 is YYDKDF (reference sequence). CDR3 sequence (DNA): TGTGCCACCAGCAGAGCCCCGACAGCAACTAATGAAAAACTGTTTTTT. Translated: CATSRAPTATNEKLFF.

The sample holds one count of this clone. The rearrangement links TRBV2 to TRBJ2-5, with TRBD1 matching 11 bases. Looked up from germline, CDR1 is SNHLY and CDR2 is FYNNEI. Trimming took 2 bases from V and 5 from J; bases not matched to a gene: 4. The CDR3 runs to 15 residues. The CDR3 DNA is TGTGCCAGCAGTGAAAAGGGACAGGGGGGGGAGACCCAGTACTTC. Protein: CASSEKGQGGETQYF.

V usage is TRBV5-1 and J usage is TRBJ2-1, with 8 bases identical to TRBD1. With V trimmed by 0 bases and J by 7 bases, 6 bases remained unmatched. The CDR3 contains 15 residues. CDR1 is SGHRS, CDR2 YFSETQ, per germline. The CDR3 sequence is CASSLEDRELNEQFF. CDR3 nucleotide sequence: TGCGCCAGCAGCTTGGAGGACAGGGAGTTGAATGAGCAGTTCTTC.